Listed here are 2 T cell receptor beta chains from one sample, sequenced in a study of blood T cell repertoires in COVID-19. Assay: immunoSEQ multiplex PCR; the TCRdb copy retains only in-frame clones and omits some. Among approximately 130,000 clones listed, 81% were seen once. The sample comprised peripheral blood. Receptors originate from a woman aged 55-69 years with active or convalescent COVID-19.

The chain uses TRBV3-1 (or the pseudogene TRBV3-2) and TRBJ2-5; D uncertain. CDR3 length: 17 amino acids. V lost 1 base, J lost 3 bases, and 18 bases lay in between. The V gene's germline CDR1 is LGHDT and CDR2 YNNKEL (reference sequence). This CDR3 reads CASSQAIYKVAKETQYF. CDR3 DNA: TGTGCCAGCAGCCAAGCCATCTACAAGGTAGCAAAAGAGACCCAGTACTTC.

V usage is TRBV7-6 and J usage is TRBJ1-2, with D unclear. Trimming shortened V by 2 bases and J by 8 bases, and 12 bases separated the two germline ends. The germline gives CDR1 SGHVS, CDR2 FNYEAQ. CDR3 length: 13 amino acids. The CDR3 reads CASSLSGRRGYTF. For the CDR3, the DNA is TGTGCCAGCAGCTTATCAGGTCGGCGAGGCTACACCTTC.